Each of the 30 T cell receptor beta chains below was sequenced from the same sample in a study of PD-1 blockade in classical Hodgkin lymphoma. Only in-frame clones appear in the TCRdb table, and some are missing; sequencing was by immunoSEQ multiplex PCR. The sample contains some 50,000 clones, about 76% of which appear only once. Time point defined: cycle 4 day 1 (C4D1), after five to seven weeks of nivolumab. Every patient relapsed after autologous stem cell transplantation, and brentuximab vedotin exposure varied. The material sequenced was peripheral blood mononuclear cells (PBMCs), taken before the fourth cycle of nivolumab. The receptors shown here come from a human donor with classical Hodgkin lymphoma.

There are many counts of this clone. J is TRBJ2-2 and V is TRBV9, with D maybe TRBD2 (6 bases). The V end was cut by 0 bases, the J end by 5 bases, with 11 bases between. Per the germline V gene, CDR1 is SGDLS and CDR2 is YYNGEE. This CDR3 has 15 amino acids. The CDR3 coding sequence is TGTGCCAGCAGCGTAGAAACAGGAGGGACCGGGGAGCTGTTTTTT. Residues: CASSVETGGTGELFF. The variable domain in full, with the rest retrieved from reference TRBV9 and TRBJ2-2, is DSGVTQTPKHLITATGQRVTLRCSPRSGDLSVYWYQQSLDQGLQFLIQYYNGEERAKGNILERFSAQQFPDLHSELNLSSLELGDSALYFCASSVETGGTGELFFGEGSRLTVL.

The J gene is TRBJ1-2, the V gene TRBV28; 8 nucleotides match TRBD1. The germline CDR1 and CDR2 sequences are MDHEN and SYDVKM. The CDR3 has 12 amino acids. The junction had 3 bases not matched to a gene; V was cut back by 6 bases and J by 6 bases. The CDR3 DNA reads TGTGCCAGCAGCGAGACAGGGGATGGCTACACCTTC. It translates to CASSETGDGYTF.

The chain is built from TRBV5-4 and TRBJ1-2, with D tentatively TRBD1 (6 bases). Between the trimmed V and J ends, which lost 0 bases and 0 bases, there was a span of 15 bases. Germline lookup yields CDR1 SGHNT and CDR2 YYREEE (reference sequence). The CDR3 extends over 17 amino acids. CDR3 region: CASSLARAGATNYGYTF. DNA of the CDR3: TGTGCCAGCAGCTTGGCCAGGGCAGGGGCAACTAACTATGGCTACACCTTC.

The gene calls are TRBV6-5 and TRBJ2-5; the D gene is possibly TRBD1 (5 bases). CDR3 length: 15 residues. V lost 2 bases and J lost 7, with 17 bases in between. The V gene's germline CDR1 is MNHEY and CDR2 SVGAGI. The CDR3 nucleotides are TGTGCCAGCAGTTACACCCAGACAGTTCCTGGGACCCAGTACTTC. Its protein is CASSYTQTVPGTQYF.

This chain joins TRBV5-4 and TRBJ1-1, with D uncertain. The germline V gene has CDR1 SGHNT and CDR2 YYREEE (reference sequence). V was trimmed by 1 base and J by 4 bases, leaving 20 bases between them. The CDR3 has 17 residues. The DNA of the CDR3 is TGTGCCAGCAGCTTGCTTGCAGGCTCTCTTGCGGCCACTGAAGCTTTCTTT. Encoded protein: CASSLLAGSLAATEAFF.

The chain couples TRBV5-1 to TRBJ2-3, with 10 bases that match TRBD2. CDR3 size: 16 residues. Germline CDR1 is SGHRS and CDR2 is YFSETQ. V lost 4 bases and J lost 7; bases outside the gene matches: 12. In DNA, the CDR3 is TGCGCCAGCAGCCCCGGACTAGCGGACAGGGCCCATACGCAGTATTTT. This codes for CASSPGLADRAHTQYF.

The J gene is TRBJ2-1, the V gene TRBV5-4; TRBD2 might be the D (5 bases). Germline V lookup: CDR1 SGHNT, CDR2 YYREEE (reference sequence). Trimming removed 0 bases from V and 4 bases from J, with 14 bases in between. This CDR3 has 16 amino acids. CDR3 nucleotides: TGTGCCAGCAGCTTGGTATTAAGCGGAAGTTACAATGAGCAGTTCTTC. The encoded protein is CASSLVLSGSYNEQFF.

This rearrangement joins TRBV6-1 to TRBJ1-5; TRBD1 might be the D (6 bases). The V gene's germline CDR1 is MNHNS and CDR2 SASEGT. V was cut by 5 bases and J by 5 bases, with 10 bases left in between. CDR3 length equals 13 residues. The chain's CDR3 is CASSTDSYQPQHF. CDR3 bases: TGTGCCAGCAGTACGGACAGCTATCAGCCCCAGCATTTT.

V is TRBV7-9 and J is TRBJ1-1; D is ambiguous. CDR3 length: 15 amino acids. V dropped 1 base and J dropped 1 base, with 10 bases sitting between them. Looked up from germline, CDR1 is SEHNR and CDR2 is FQNEAQ (reference sequence). The CDR3 DNA reads as TGTGCCAGCAGCTTAGGTCACCCAGCGAACACTGAAGCTTTCTTT. Residues: CASSLGHPANTEAFF.

The chain links TRBV6-1 to TRBJ1-5, with D hard to call. This CDR3 comprises 15 residues. Germline CDR1 MNHNS, CDR2 SASEGT. Trimming took 5 bases from V and 0 from J, leaving 11 bases between them. The CDR3 loop is CASSLVEYSNQPQHF. As DNA, the CDR3 is TGTGCCAGCAGTTTAGTAGAATATAGCAATCAGCCCCAGCATTTT.

This clone was found a few times. The V gene is TRBV4-3, the J gene TRBJ2-5; possibly TRBD1 for D (6 bases). Germline CDR1 is LGHNA and CDR2 is YSLEER. The CDR3 covers 13 residues. Between the trimmed V and J ends, which lost 5 bases and 1 base, there was a span of 8 bases. CDR3 bases: TGCGCCAGCAGCGACAGGCTCCAAGAGACCCAGTACTTC. This sequence encodes CASSDRLQETQYF.

This clone was observed a handful of times. V usage is TRBV19 and J usage is TRBJ2-7; a weak D match, TRBD1 (5 bases). The CDR3 extends over 13 amino acids. V dropped 3 bases and J dropped 2 bases, with 8 bases sitting between them. CDR1 LNHDA and CDR2 SQIVND come from the germline V gene (reference sequence). CDR3 sequence reads: CASSIPGPYEQYF. CDR3 coding DNA: TGTGCCAGTAGTATTCCAGGGCCCTACGAGCAGTACTTC. Together with reference TRBV19 and TRBJ2-7, the CDR3 gives the full variable domain: DGGITQSPKYLFRKEGQNVTLSCEQNLNHDAMYWYRQDPGQGLRLIYYSQIVNDFQKGDIAEGYSVSREKKESFPLTVTSAQKNPTAFYLCASSIPGPYEQYFGPGTRLTVT.

This rearrangement joins TRBV15 to TRBJ1-2, with D hard to call. The V and J ends lost 0 bases and 8 bases respectively, with 19 bases between them. Germline V gene data show CDR1 as LNHNV and CDR2 as YYDKDF (reference sequence). The CDR3 extends over 16 amino acids. As DNA, the CDR3 is TGTGCCACCAGCAGAGATGGGCAGGAGAAGCTATCCGGCTACACCTTC. Translating gives CATSRDGQEKLSGYTF.

The J gene is TRBJ2-3, the V gene TRBV18; the match to TRBD2 covers 13 bases. This CDR3 spans 16 amino acids. Per the germline V gene, CDR1 is KGHSH and CDR2 is LQKENI. V lost 3 bases and J lost 5; bases outside the gene matches: 5. The DNA for the CDR3 is TGTGCCAGCTCACCCGGACTAGCGGGAGATGTAGATACGCAGTATTTT. Its translation: CASSPGLAGDVDTQYF. The entire variable domain, with the rest obtained from reference TRBV18 and TRBJ2-3, is as follows: NAGVMQNPRHLVRRRGQEARLRCSPMKGHSHVYWYRQLPEEGLKFMVYLQKENIIDESGMPKERFSAEFPKEGPSILRIQQVVRGDSAAYFCASSPGLAGDVDTQYFGPGTRLTVL.

V is TRBV18 and J is TRBJ2-2; the match to TRBD1 covers 7 bases. The germline V gene encodes CDR1 KGHSH and CDR2 LQKENI. The length of the CDR3 is 13 residues. V trimming: 4 bases; J trimming: 6 bases; junction bases outside the gene matches: 2. CDR3 in amino acids: CASSLQGSGELFF. CDR3 bases: TGTGCCAGCTCACTACAGGGGTCCGGGGAGCTGTTTTTT. The full variable domain, in which reference TRBV18 and TRBJ2-2 provide the parts outside the CDR3, is NAGVMQNPRHLVRRRGQEARLRCSPMKGHSHVYWYRQLPEEGLKFMVYLQKENIIDESGMPKERFSAEFPKEGPSILRIQQVVRGDSAAYFCASSLQGSGELFFGEGSRLTVL.

The chain carries TRBV28 and TRBJ2-1; D unclear. Germline CDR1 MDHEN, CDR2 SYDVKM. The CDR3 contains 15 residues. The V end lost 3 bases, the J end lost 7 bases, and 16 bases lay between the germline ends. CDR3 protein: CASSFLGQPGNEQFF. The CDR3 DNA reads as TGTGCCAGCAGTTTTCTTGGCCAGCCTGGGAATGAGCAGTTCTTC.

The gene calls are TRBV4-3 and TRBJ2-1, with 9 bases that match TRBD2. The V gene's germline CDR1 is LGHNA and CDR2 YSLEER. The V and J ends lost 1 base and 3 bases, in that order; junction bases with no gene match: 10. The CDR3 extends over 18 amino acids. CDR3 loop: CASSQALPSGIIYNEQFF. The CDR3 nucleotides read TGCGCCAGCAGCCAAGCATTACCTAGCGGGATTATCTACAATGAGCAGTTCTTC.

The chain links TRBV29-1 to TRBJ2-5; TRBD2 matches 7 bases. With 4 bases clipped from V and 5 bases from J, the junction kept 10 bases outside the gene matches. The germline V gene has CDR1 SQVTM and CDR2 ANQGSEA. The CDR3 has 14 amino acids. The CDR3 DNA reads TGCAGCGTTGCGGTTTTGAAGGGAGGGGAGACCCAGTACTTC. Residues: CSVAVLKGGETQYF.

The chain uses TRBV7-2 and TRBJ2-7, with D perhaps being TRBD1 or TRBD2 (5 bases each). This CDR3 is 15 amino acids long. Trimming cost V 2 bases and J 5 bases, with 16 bases left between them. Germline assignment: CDR1 SGHTA and CDR2 FQGNSA. This chain's CDR3 is CASSLFRRVGDEQYF. For the CDR3, the DNA is TGTGCCAGCAGCTTATTTCGGCGGGTAGGGGACGAGCAGTACTTC.

The chain is built from TRBV9 and TRBJ2-1; 7 bases are a match to TRBD1. Germline trimming cut 4 bases from V and 7 bases from J; bases unmatched to any gene: 11. CDR3 length equals 15 residues. Germline CDR1 SGDLS, CDR2 YYNGEE. As DNA, the CDR3 is TGTGCCAGCAGCCCTACCCCGACAGGGCCAAATGAGCAGTTCTTC. This translates into CASSPTPTGPNEQFF.

The sample holds many counts of this clone. This chain links TRBV6-1 with TRBJ1-5; D is undetermined. V was pared by 1 base and J by 1 base, with 11 bases between. This CDR3 spans 16 amino acids. Germline CDR1 reads MNHNS; CDR2 reads SASEGT. In DNA, the CDR3 is TGTGCCAGCAGTGAAGTTCGGCCGGTAAGCAATCAGCCCCAGCATTTT. This codes for CASSEVRPVSNQPQHF.

Remarks on this clone: An end of the junction differs from the germline gene, which may be a read error. The J gene is TRBJ2-7, the V gene TRBV7-7, with TRBD2 as a possible D gene (5 bases). CDR3 length equals 13 residues. Germline V CDR1 and CDR2: SSHAT, FNYEAQ (reference sequence). Here the CDR3 DNA reads TGTGCTAGCAGCTCATCACCGACGGGAGAGCAGTACTTC. Amino acids: CASSSSPTGEQYF.

Only one count was recorded for this clone. The V gene is TRBV19, the J gene TRBJ2-7; possibly TRBD1 for D (6 bases). The CDR3 covers 13 residues. Trimming cost V 5 bases and J 2 bases, with 10 bases left between them. Germline V gene sequence: CDR1 LNHDA, CDR2 SQIVND (reference sequence). Here the CDR3 reads CASSWGLAYEQYF. The DNA of the CDR3 is TGTGCCAGTAGTTGGGGGCTAGCCTACGAGCAGTACTTC.

The chain carries TRBV7-6 and TRBJ2-2, with unresolved D. CDR3 length: 15 amino acids. The V end was cut by 1 base, the J end by 7 bases, with 13 bases between. Germline assignment: CDR1 SGHVS and CDR2 FNYEAQ. The CDR3 here is CASSLDPFPFGELFF. Written as DNA, the CDR3 is TGTGCCAGCAGCTTAGATCCCTTTCCCTTCGGGGAGCTGTTTTTT.

J is TRBJ1-1 and V is TRBV19, with TRBD1 as a possible D gene (6 bases). V was pared by 6 bases and J by 14 bases, with 22 bases between. The CDR3 runs 13 residues. Germline V lookup: CDR1 LNHDA, CDR2 SQIVND (reference sequence). The CDR3 region has the DNA TGTGCCAGTAGATCCCAGCATCAGGGGTCTAAATTCTTT. It is translated as CASRSQHQGSKFF. The full variable domain, in which reference TRBV19 and TRBJ1-1 provide the parts outside the CDR3, is DGGITQSPKYLFRKEGQNVTLSCEQNLNHDAMYWYRQDPGQGLRLIYYSQIVNDFQKGDIAEGYSVSREKKESFPLTVTSAQKNPTAFYLCASRSQHQGSKFFGQGTRLTVV.

In this sample, this clone turned up a few times. One end of the junction does not line up with germline, which may come from a read error. V usage is TRBV7-2 and J usage is TRBJ2-7; D may be TRBD1 (6 bases). The CDR3 contains 12 residues. CDR1 is SGHTA, CDR2 FQGNSA, per germline. CDR3 region: CASSLERGSQTF. The CDR3 region has the DNA TGTGCCAGCAGCTTAGAAAGGGGGAGCCAAACCTTC.

V gene TRBV29-1 combines with J gene TRBJ2-7; a weak D match, TRBD1 (5 bases). This CDR3 comprises 13 residues. With 6 bases removed from V and 2 bases from J, the gap between germline ends came to 14 bases. The germline gives CDR1 SQVTM, CDR2 ANQGSEA. In nucleotides, the CDR3 is TGCAGCGTAGGACACTCTACCCCCTACGAGCAGTACTTC. Amino acid sequence: CSVGHSTPYEQYF.

The J gene is TRBJ2-2, the V gene TRBV19; perhaps TRBD1 as D (6 bases). The CDR3 is 15 residues long. V was shortened by 0 bases and J by 7 bases, with 12 bases between the two germline ends. The germline CDR1 and CDR2 sequences are LNHDA and SQIVND (reference sequence). The chain's CDR3 is CASSIDRGIGGELFF. CDR3 nucleotide sequence: TGTGCCAGTAGTATAGATAGGGGGATCGGCGGGGAGCTGTTTTTT.

V and J are TRBV5-1 and TRBJ2-7, with TRBD1 as a possible D gene (6 bases). This CDR3 has 14 residues. CDR1 is SGHRS, CDR2 YFSETQ, per germline. V lost 4 bases, J lost 4 bases, and 15 bases lay in between. CDR3 sequence (DNA): TGCGCCAGCAGCGGCATGGACAGCCGATACGAGCAGTACTTC. Translation: CASSGMDSRYEQYF.

This clone showed up just once. The V gene is TRBV6-1, the J gene TRBJ2-7; perhaps TRBD2 as D (5 bases). Per the germline V gene, CDR1 is MNHNS and CDR2 is SASEGT. V lost 3 bases and J 3 bases, leaving 12 bases between the germline ends. The CDR3 covers 14 residues. In nucleotides, the CDR3 is TGTGCCAGCAGTGAGGGGATACGGGGCTACGAGCAGTACTTC. Its protein is CASSEGIRGYEQYF.